This is a list of T cell receptor beta chains from one sample in a study of cytotoxic CD8 clonotypes in ibrutinib-treated CLL. Profiled with immunoSEQ multiplex PCR; TCRdb holds only in-frame clones, not every one. This sample yields some 130,000 clones, of which 75% to 80% are seen a single time; 4.5% to 6.5% belongs to the top ten. Sequenced here: PBMCs, sampled after 24 months of ibrutinib treatment. All receptors derive from a human donor with chronic lymphocytic leukemia. The CDR3 runs from the conserved cysteine through the conserved F or W. D genes are given only for firm matches.

j_gene,d_gene,v_gene,CDR3aa
TRBJ2-3,.,TRBV4-3,CASSQSGDTDTQYF
TRBJ1-5,TRBD1,TRBV7-2,CASTEDRGPHQPQHF
TRBJ1-5,TRBD1,TRBV30,CAWSVQGAGNQPQHF
TRBJ2-1,.,TRBV9,CASSVGGHGEQFF
TRBJ2-7,TRBD1,TRBV7-3,CASSLGGPSSYEQYF
TRBJ2-3,TRBD2,TRBV11-3,CASSLGQREKADTQYF
TRBJ2-3,.,TRBV7-3,CASSPSGGLDTQYF
TRBJ1-4,TRBD1,TRBV7-2,CASSSRQGGSEKLFF
TRBJ2-3,.,TRBV28,CASSLGRGLFADTQYF
TRBJ1-5,.,TRBV27,CASRRGGSNQPQHF